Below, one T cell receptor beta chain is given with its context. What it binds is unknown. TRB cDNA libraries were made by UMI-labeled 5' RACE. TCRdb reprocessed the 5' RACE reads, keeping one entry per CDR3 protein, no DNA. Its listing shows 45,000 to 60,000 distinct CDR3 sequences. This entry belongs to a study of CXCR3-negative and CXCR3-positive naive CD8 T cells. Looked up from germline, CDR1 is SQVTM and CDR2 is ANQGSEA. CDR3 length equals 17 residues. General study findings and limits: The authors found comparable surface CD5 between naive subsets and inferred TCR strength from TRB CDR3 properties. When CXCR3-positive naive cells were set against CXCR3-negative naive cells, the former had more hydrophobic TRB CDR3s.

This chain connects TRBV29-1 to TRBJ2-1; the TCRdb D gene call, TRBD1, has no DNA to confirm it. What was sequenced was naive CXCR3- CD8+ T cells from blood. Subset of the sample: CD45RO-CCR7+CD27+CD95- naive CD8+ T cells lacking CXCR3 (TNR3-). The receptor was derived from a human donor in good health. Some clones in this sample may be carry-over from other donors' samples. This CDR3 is CSVEDLGDRGNANEQFF.